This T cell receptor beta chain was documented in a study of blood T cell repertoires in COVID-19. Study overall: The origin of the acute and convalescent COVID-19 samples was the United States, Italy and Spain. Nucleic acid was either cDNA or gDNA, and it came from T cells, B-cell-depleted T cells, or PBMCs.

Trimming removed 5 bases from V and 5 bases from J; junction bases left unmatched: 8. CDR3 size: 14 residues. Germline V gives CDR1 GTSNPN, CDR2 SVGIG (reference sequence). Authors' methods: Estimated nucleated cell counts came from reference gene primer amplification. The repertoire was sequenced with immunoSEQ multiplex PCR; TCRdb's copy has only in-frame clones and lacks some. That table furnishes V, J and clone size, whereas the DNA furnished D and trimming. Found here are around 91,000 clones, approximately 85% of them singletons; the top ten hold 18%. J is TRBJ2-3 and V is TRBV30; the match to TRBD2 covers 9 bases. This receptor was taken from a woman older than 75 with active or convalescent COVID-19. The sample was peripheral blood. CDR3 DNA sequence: TGTGCCTGGGGGAGGACAGCGGGGGGAGATACGCAGTATTTT. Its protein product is CAWGRTAGGDTQYF.